This T cell receptor (beta chain) is drawn from a study of blood T cell repertoires in COVID-19. Per the germline V gene, CDR1 is MNHEY and CDR2 is SVGAGI. J lost 4 bases, V lost 8 bases, and 10 bases had no gene match. This CDR3 spans 14 amino acids. Profiled with immunoSEQ multiplex PCR; TCRdb holds only in-frame clones, not every one. The sample yields fewer than 60,000 clones, roughly four fifths seen once. The chain joins TRBV6-5 to TRBJ2-7; 8 nucleotides line up with TRBD1. This TCR came from an elderly woman with COVID-19, enrolled during active disease. Sample: peripheral blood. CDR3 nucleotides: TGTGCCAGCGACTCTCAGGGGGCGGCGTACGAGCAGTACTTC. It encodes CASDSQGAAYEQYF.